Included here is one T cell receptor (beta chain) sequence, with context. Its antigen is as yet unknown. This sample is part of a study of T cell responses to AZD1222 COVID-19 vaccine. Findings and limits, study-wide: Spike-spanning, vaccine-associated CD4 TCRs were dominant at 160-218 and 743-854. Only five to seven individuals given AZD1222 were seropositive at baseline. The donors showed a predominance of white British ancestry and of females, with possible underestimation of clonal diversity.

CDR1 and CDR2 (germline): SGDLS, YYNGEE. Deletions cut 0 bases from V and 3 bases from J, with 10 bases between. The CDR3 is 15 residues long. Generated by immunoSEQ multiplex PCR, the TCRdb table keeps only in-frame clones and is missing some. The sample comprises fewer than 150,000 clones, around 89% of which are singletons, and about 9.5% rests with the top ten. Recipients boosted at about 4 weeks or about 12 weeks are pooled. The chain combines TRBV9 with TRBJ2-1; D remains ambiguous. Here the sequenced sample was peripheral blood, taken 28 days after the second AZD1222 dose. This TCR was sampled from an adult who received the AZD1222 COVID-19 vaccine. This CDR3 reads CASSVATVSYNEQFF. Written as DNA, the CDR3 is TGTGCCAGCAGCGTAGCGACGGTAAGCTACAATGAGCAGTTCTTC.